This TCR beta chain came from a study of cytomegalovirus exposure and HLA in healthy donors. The sample holds many counts of this clone. What it binds is not known. This CDR3 has 15 residues. V was shortened by 4 bases and J by 1 base, with 11 bases between the two germline ends. Looked up from germline, CDR1 is LGHNA and CDR2 is YSLEER. Both 60 Vbeta primers and 13 Jbeta primers went into the PCR. Using immunoSEQ multiplex PCR, the repertoire was profiled, and TCRdb retains in-frame clones only, with some absent. The table lists 100,000 to 150,000 clones, roughly 74% of them singletons. Study-wide results and caveats: Researchers counted some 150 TCR beta chains as cytomegalovirus-associated. About 90% or about 30% of the time was how often most TCR beta V segments were productive, according to an earlier analysis.

Whereas donors were nominally healthy upon sampling, unrecorded immune exposures were probable. The chain couples TRBV4-3 to TRBJ2-1; D perhaps matches TRBD1 (6 bases). This TCR was sampled from a woman aged 45-59 years in good health and CMV-seropositive. The sample was PBMCs. Here the CDR3 reads CASSPGGQSYNEQFF. CDR3 coding DNA: TGCGCCAGCAGCCCGGGCGGACAGTCCTACAATGAGCAGTTCTTC.